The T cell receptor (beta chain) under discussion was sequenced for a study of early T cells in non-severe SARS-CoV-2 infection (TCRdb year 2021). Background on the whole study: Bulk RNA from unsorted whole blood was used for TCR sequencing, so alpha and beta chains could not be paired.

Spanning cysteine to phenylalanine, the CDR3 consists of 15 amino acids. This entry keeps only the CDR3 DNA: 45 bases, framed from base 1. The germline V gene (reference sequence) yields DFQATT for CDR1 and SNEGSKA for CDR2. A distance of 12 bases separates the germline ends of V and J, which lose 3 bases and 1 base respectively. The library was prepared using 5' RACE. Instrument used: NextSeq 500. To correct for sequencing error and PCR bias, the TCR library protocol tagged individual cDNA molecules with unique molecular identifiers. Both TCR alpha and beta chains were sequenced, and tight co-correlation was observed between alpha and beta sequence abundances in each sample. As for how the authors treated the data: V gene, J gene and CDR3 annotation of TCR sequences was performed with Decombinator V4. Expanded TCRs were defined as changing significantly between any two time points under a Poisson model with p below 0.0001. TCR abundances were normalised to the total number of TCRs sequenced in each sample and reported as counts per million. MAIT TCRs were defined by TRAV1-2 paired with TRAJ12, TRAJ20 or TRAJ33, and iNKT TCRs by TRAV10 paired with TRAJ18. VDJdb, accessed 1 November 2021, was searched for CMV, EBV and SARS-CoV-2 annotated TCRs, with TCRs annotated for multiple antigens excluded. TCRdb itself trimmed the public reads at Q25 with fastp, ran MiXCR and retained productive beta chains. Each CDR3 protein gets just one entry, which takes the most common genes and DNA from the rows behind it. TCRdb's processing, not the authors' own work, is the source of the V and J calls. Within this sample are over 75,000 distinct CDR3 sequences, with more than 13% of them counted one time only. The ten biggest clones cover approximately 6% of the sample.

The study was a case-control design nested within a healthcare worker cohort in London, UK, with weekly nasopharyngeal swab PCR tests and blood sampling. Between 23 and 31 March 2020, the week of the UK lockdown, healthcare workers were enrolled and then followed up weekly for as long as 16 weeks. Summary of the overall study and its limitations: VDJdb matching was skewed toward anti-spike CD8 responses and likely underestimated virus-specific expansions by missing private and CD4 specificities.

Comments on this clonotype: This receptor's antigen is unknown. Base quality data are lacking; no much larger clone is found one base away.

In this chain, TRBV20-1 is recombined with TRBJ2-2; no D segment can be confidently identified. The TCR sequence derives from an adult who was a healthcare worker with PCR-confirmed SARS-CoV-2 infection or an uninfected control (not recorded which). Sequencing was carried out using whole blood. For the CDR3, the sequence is CSARKLVVNTGELFF. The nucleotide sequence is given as TGCAGTGCTAGGAAGCTAGTGGTGAACACCGGGGAGCTGTTTTTT.